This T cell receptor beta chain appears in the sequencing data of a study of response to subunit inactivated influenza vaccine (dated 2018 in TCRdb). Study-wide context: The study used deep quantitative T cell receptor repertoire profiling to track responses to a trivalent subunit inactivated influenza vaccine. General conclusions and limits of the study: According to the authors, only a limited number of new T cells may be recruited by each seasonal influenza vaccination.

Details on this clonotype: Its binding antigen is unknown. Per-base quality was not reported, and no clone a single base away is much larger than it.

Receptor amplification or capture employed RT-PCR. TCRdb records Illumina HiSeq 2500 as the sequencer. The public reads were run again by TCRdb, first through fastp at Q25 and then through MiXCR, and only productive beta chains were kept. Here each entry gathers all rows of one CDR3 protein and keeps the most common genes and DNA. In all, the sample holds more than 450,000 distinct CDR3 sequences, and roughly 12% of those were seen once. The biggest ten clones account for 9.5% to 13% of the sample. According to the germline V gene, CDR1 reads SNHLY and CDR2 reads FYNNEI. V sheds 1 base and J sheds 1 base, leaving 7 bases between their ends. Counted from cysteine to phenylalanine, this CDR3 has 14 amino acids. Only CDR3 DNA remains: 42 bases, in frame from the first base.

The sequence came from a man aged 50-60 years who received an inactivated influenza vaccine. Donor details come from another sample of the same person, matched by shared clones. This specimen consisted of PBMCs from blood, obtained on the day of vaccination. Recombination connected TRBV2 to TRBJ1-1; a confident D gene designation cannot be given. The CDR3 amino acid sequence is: CASSEVSENTEAFF. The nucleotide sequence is TGTGCCAGCAGTGAAGTTTCTGAGAACACTGAAGCTTTCTTT.